What follows is one TCR beta chain and its context. Its antigen is not identified. TCRdb's copy holds only in-frame clones and misses some; the assay was immunoSEQ multiplex PCR. Of about 20,000 clones listed, around 73% are singletons. CDR1 is SGDLS and CDR2 is YYNGEE in the germline V gene. The CDR3 extends over 14 amino acids. The V end was cut by 3 bases, the J end by 4 bases, with 13 bases between. This specimen comes from a study of intratumoral heterogeneity in liver cancer. Study overall: With a median age of 63 years, most patients were men. Whole-study results and caveats: A noted limitation was under-sampling of tumor-infiltrating lymphocytes.

The source material was tumor-adjacent normal tissue, sampled before any cancer treatment. This sequence joins TRBV9 and TRBJ1-2; D may be TRBD1 (5 bases). The TCR sequence derives from an older woman with hepatocellular carcinoma. DNA for the CDR3: TGTGCCAGCAGCGACCGGGACGCCAGCTATGGCTACACCTTC. The encoded protein is CASSDRDASYGYTF.